The clone carrying this T cell receptor beta chain has only one observation. The antigen remains undetermined. The data were obtained in a study of T cells after posttransplantation cyclophosphamide. Study findings and constraints: Recipient CMV seropositivity and CMV reactivation strongly tracked TRB clonality. Skin or GI-infiltrating T cells shared few TRB sequences with blood. Donor-recipient repertoire similarity was low at 1-2 months, rising over year one.

Repertoires were generated with immunoSEQ multiplex PCR, while TCRdb's copy carries only in-frame clones and drops some. The sample yields 5,600 or so clones, 85% to 95% seen once. V was clipped by 4 bases and J by 5 bases; unmatched bases: 5. CDR1 is SEHNR, CDR2 FQNEAQ, per germline (reference sequence). This CDR3 comprises 14 residues. The clonotype comes from a woman aged 55-69 years in good health, CMV-negative, and a related stem cell transplant donor. V usage is TRBV7-9 and J usage is TRBJ2-5; 9 nucleotides match TRBD1. Material: CD4+ T cells sorted from bone marrow. The chain's CDR3 is CASSSRQGGETQYF. In nucleotides, the CDR3 is TGTGCCAGCAGCTCGCGACAGGGGGGTGAGACCCAGTACTTC.